This TCR beta chain was profiled in a study of blood T cell repertoires in COVID-19. Some clones are missing from TCRdb's copy, which holds only in-frame ones; the method was immunoSEQ multiplex PCR. The sample includes a few hundred thousand clones, approximately 80% of them seen just once. This CDR3 region has 18 residues. Trimming took off 0 bases at V and 0 bases at J, with 16 bases between the two ends. CDR1 and CDR2 from the germline V gene are SGHKS and YYEKEE (reference sequence). The chain combines TRBV5-5 with TRBJ1-5; D perhaps matches TRBD1 (6 bases). The sequence was collected from a man aged 35 to 55 who had recovered from COVID-19. Sequences were obtained from peripheral blood. CDR3 coding DNA: TGTGCCAGCAGCTTGGAGCCTAGGACAGAATATAGCAATCAGCCCCAGCATTTT. Translation: CASSLEPRTEYSNQPQHF.